These 2 T cell receptor beta chains were all obtained from the same sample, sequenced in a study of graft-versus-host responses after intestinal transplantation. Sequencing used immunoSEQ multiplex PCR; TCRdb keeps in-frame clones, though not all of them. The sample consists of tens of thousands of clones, about 95% of them appearing once. The material was PBMCs, obtained 16 days after intestinal transplant. Every receptor here comes from a human patient who received an intestinal transplant, so some T cells may come from the graft donor.

Comment on this clone: The same CDR3 also results from other DNA sequences found in this sample. The V and J genes are TRBV7-8 and TRBJ2-2; D not certain. CDR3 length: 14 amino acids. Germline CDR1 SGHVS, CDR2 FQNEAQ. Trimming left V 5 bases short and J 5 bases short, with 12 bases between. The CDR3 DNA reads TGTGCCAGCAGCCTCCCTCCCGGGACCGGGGAGCTGTTTTTT. Its translation: CASSLPPGTGELFF. Full variable domain (rest looked up from reference TRBV7-8 and TRBJ2-2): GAGVSQSPRYKVAKRGQDVALRCDPISGHVSLFWYQQALGQGPEFLTYFQNEAQLDKSGLPSDRFFAERPEGSVSTLKIQRTQQEDSAVYLCASSLPPGTGELFFGEGSRLTVL.

The rearrangement joins TRBV6-1 to TRBJ1-1; D remains ambiguous. The V and J ends lost 2 bases and 0 bases respectively, with 16 bases between them. CDR1 MNHNS and CDR2 SASEGT come from the germline V gene. The CDR3 length is 17 residues. CDR3 DNA sequence: TGTGCCAGCAGTGAACATTATGGGCAGCCCATGAACACTGAAGCTTTCTTT. It yields the protein CASSEHYGQPMNTEAFF.